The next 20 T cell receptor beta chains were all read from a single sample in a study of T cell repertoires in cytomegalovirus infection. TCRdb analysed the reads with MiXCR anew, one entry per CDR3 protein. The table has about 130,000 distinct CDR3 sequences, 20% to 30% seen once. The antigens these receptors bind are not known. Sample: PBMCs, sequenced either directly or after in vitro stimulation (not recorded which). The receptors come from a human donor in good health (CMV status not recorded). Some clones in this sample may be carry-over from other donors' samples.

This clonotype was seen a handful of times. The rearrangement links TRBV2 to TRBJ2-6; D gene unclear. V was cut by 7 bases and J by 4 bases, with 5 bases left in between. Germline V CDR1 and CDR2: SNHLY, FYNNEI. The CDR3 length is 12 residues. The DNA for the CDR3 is TGTGCCAGCAATAAAGGGGCCAACGTCCTGACTTTC. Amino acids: CASNKGANVLTF.

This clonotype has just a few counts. The CDR3 sequence: CASSFSGRIDNEQFF. The DNA for the CDR3 is TGTGCCAGCAGTTTTAGCGGGAGGATAGACAATGAGCAGTTCTTC. The genes are TRBV7-2 and TRBJ2-1, with 10 bases matching TRBD2. The CDR3 spans 15 residues. The ends lost 6 bases at V and 5 bases at J; junction bases unmatched: 7. The germline V gene has CDR1 SGHTA and CDR2 FQGNSA. The full variable domain, completed using reference TRBV7-2 and TRBJ2-1, is GAGVSQSPSNKVTEKGKDVELRCDPISGHTALYWYRQSLGQGLEFLIYFQGNSAPDKSGLPSDRFSAERTGGSVSTLTIQRTQQEDSAVYLCASSFSGRIDNEQFFGPGTRLTVL.

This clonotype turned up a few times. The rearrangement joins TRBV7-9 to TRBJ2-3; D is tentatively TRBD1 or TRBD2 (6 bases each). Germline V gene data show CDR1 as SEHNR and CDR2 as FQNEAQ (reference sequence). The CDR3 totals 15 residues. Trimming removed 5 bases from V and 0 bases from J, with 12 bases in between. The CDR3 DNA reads TGTGCCAGCAGCGAACAGGGACTTAGCACAGATACGCAGTATTTT. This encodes CASSEQGLSTDTQYF.

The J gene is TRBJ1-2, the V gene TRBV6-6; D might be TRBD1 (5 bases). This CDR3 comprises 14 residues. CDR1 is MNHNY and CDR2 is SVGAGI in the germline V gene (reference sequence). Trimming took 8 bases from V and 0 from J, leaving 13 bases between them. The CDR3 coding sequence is TGTGCCAGCGAGCAGGGAGGGTCTAACTATGGCTACACCTTC. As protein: CASEQGGSNYGYTF.

CDR3 DNA sequence: TGTGCCAGTAGTAAACAGGGAGGGAATCAGCCCCAGCATTTT. Encoded protein: CASSKQGGNQPQHF. The genes are TRBV19 and TRBJ1-5; D possibly corresponds to TRBD1 (6 bases). The CDR3 has 14 residues. V dropped 4 bases and J dropped 4 bases, with 11 bases sitting between them. Germline V gene data show CDR1 as LNHDA and CDR2 as SQIVND (reference sequence).

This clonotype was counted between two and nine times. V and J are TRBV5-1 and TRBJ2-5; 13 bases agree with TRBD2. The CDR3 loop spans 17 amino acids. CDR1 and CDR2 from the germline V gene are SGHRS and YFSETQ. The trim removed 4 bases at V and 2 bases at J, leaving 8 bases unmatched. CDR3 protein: CASSAGLAGAIQETQYF. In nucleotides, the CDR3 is TGCGCCAGCAGCGCCGGACTAGCGGGGGCAATTCAAGAGACCCAGTACTTC. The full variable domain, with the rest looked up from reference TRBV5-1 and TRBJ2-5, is KAGVTQTPRYLIKTRGQQVTLSCSPISGHRSVSWYQQTPGQGLQFLFEYFSETQRNKGNFPGRFSGRQFSNSRSEMNVSTLELGDSALYLCASSAGLAGAIQETQYFGPGTRLLVL.

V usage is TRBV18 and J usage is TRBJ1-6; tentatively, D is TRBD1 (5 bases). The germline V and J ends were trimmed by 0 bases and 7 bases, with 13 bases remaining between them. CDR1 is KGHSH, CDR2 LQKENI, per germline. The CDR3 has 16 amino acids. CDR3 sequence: CASSPPPGGWNSPLHF. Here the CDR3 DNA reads TGTGCCAGCTCACCACCACCGGGGGGGTGGAATTCACCCCTCCACTTT.

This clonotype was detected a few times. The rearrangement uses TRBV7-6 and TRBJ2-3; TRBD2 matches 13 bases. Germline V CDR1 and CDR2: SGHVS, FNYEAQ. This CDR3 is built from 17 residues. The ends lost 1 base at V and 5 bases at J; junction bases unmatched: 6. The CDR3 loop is CASSLGTSGSEGDTQYF. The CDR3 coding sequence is TGTGCCAGCAGCTTAGGGACTAGCGGGAGTGAAGGAGATACGCAGTATTTT. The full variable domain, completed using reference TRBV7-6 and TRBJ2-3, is GAGVSQSPRYKVTKRGQDVALRCDPISGHVSLYWYRQALGQGPEFLTYFNYEAQQDKSGLPNDRFSAERPEGSISTLTIQRTEQRDSAMYRCASSLGTSGSEGDTQYFGPGTRLTVL.

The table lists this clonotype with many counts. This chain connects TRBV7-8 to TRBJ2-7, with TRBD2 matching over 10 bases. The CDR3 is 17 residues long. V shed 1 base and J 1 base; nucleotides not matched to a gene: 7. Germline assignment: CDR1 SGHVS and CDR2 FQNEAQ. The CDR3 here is CASSLGILAGESYEQYF. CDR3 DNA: TGTGCCAGCAGCTTAGGAATTCTAGCGGGAGAGTCCTACGAGCAGTACTTC.

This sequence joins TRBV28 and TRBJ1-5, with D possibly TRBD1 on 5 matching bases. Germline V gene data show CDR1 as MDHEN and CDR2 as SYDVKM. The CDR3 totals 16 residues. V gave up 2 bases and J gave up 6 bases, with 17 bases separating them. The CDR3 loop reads CASSLGSVGGTQPQHF. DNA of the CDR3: TGTGCCAGCAGTTTAGGCAGTGTAGGAGGGACTCAGCCCCAGCATTTT.

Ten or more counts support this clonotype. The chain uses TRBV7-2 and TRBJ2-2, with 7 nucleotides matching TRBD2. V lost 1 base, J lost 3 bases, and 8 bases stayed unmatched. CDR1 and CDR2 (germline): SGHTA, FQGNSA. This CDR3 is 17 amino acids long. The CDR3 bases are TGTGCCAGCAGCTTAGGAGCGGGGATTGGGGACACCGGGGAGCTGTTTTTT. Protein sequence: CASSLGAGIGDTGELFF.

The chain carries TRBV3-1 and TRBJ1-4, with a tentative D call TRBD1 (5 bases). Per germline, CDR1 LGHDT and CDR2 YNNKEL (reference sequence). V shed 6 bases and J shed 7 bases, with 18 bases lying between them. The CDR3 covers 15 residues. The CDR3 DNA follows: TGTGCCAGCAGTCAGGGATACGGAACGGGTGAAAAACTGTTTTTT. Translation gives CASSQGYGTGEKLFF.

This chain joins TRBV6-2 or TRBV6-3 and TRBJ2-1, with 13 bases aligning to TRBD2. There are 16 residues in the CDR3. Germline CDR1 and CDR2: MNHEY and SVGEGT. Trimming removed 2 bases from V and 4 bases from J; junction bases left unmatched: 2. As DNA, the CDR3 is TGTGCCAGCAGTTACCGGACTAGCGGGGGTTACAATGAGCAGTTCTTC. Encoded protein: CASSYRTSGGYNEQFF.

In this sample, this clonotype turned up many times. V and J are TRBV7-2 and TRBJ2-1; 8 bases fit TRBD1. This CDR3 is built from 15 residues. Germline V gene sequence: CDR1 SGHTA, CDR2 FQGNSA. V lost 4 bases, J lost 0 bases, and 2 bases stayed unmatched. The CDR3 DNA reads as TGTGCCAGCAGCTCCACAGGGGGCTCCTACAATGAGCAGTTCTTC. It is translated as CASSSTGGSYNEQFF.

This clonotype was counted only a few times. The CDR3 sequence is CASSPRGPSTDTQYF. Written as DNA, the CDR3 is TGTGCCAGCAGCCCACGGGGGCCCAGCACAGATACGCAGTATTTT. The chain carries TRBV4-2 and TRBJ2-3; possibly TRBD1 or TRBD2 for D (6 bases each). Trimming stripped 4 bases from V and 0 bases from J, with 11 bases between. The germline V gene has CDR1 LGHNA and CDR2 YNFKEQ. The CDR3 runs to 15 residues.

The CDR3 reads CASSQEDRFSYEQYF. In DNA, the CDR3 is TGCGCCAGCAGTCAAGAGGACAGGTTCTCCTACGAGCAGTACTTC. The chain uses TRBV23-1 and TRBJ2-7; 7 nucleotides agree with TRBD1. TRBV23-1 is an open reading frame whose function is uncertain. This CDR3 spans 15 amino acids. V lost 2 bases and J lost 0; bases outside the gene matches: 4.

Here the CDR3 DNA reads TGTGCCAGCAGGCCATCGCGGGGCTCTGGAAACACCATATATTTT. Protein sequence: CASRPSRGSGNTIYF. V and J are TRBV12-3 or TRBV12-4 and TRBJ1-3; D remains unclear. Trimming took off 6 bases at V and 0 bases at J, with 12 bases between the two ends. CDR3 size: 15 residues.

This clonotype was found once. CDR3 region: CASSDSGGNEQFF. The CDR3, as DNA: TGTGCCAGCAGTGACTCGGGAGGGAATGAGCAGTTCTTC. The rearrangement uses TRBV2 and TRBJ2-1, with 8 positions matching TRBD2. V dropped 3 bases and J dropped 7; count of bases not matched to a gene: 2. The CDR3 spans 13 residues. Germline values: CDR1 SNHLY, CDR2 FYNNEI.

The CDR3 here is CASSDPSTGFSYEQYF. In DNA, the CDR3 is TGTGCCAGCAGCGACCCTTCGACAGGGTTTAGCTACGAGCAGTACTTC. The chain is built from TRBV9 and TRBJ2-7, with TRBD1 identical over 7 bases. This CDR3 is 16 amino acids long. V lost 3 bases, J lost 3 bases, and 12 bases stayed unmatched. The germline V gene has CDR1 SGDLS and CDR2 YYNGEE.

The DNA of the CDR3 is TGTGCCACCAGCAGAGTAGGGGGTGGCACTGAAGCTTTCTTT. Translated, it gives CATSRVGGGTEAFF. V usage is TRBV15 and J usage is TRBJ1-1; tentatively, D is TRBD1 (6 bases). Germline loops: CDR1 LNHNV, CDR2 YYDKDF (reference sequence). The V gene lost 1 base and the J gene lost 4 bases, with 10 bases spanning the gap. The CDR3 has 14 amino acids.